Presented here are 3 T cell receptor beta chains from one specimen sequenced in a study of identical twins. MiXCR was run by TCRdb on the 5' RACE reads, yielding one entry per CDR3 protein. The table records around 510,000 distinct CDR3 sequences, 13% to 15% of them present only once. The sample was also reused in another study, on yellow fever vaccine responses in identical twins.

Sequenced: CD4+ T cells sorted from blood. The receptors come from a woman aged 18-29 years in good health.

CDR3 region: CASSYLGTGVSGANVLTF. The CDR3 coding sequence is TGTGCCAGCAGCTATCTCGGGACAGGGGTATCAGGGGCCAACGTCCTGACTTTC. This chain uses TRBV11-1 with TRBJ2-6; 10 bases line up with TRBD1. V lost 4 bases to trimming and J lost 4 bases; unmatched junction nucleotides: 10. This CDR3 spans 18 amino acids. CDR1 is SGHAT, CDR2 FQDESV, per germline (reference sequence).

In this sample, this clonotype turned up a few times. The chain uses TRBV29-1 and TRBJ2-4, with TRBD1 as a possible D gene (6 bases). Germline V lookup: CDR1 SQVTM, CDR2 ANQGSEA. Trimming pared 5 bases from V and 14 bases from J, leaving 25 bases between. CDR3 size: 14 residues. The CDR3 nucleotides are TGCAGCGTTATCAAACAGGGCGCAGACCGCTTTGAGTACTTC. This sequence encodes CSVIKQGADRFEYF. Looking up the rest from reference TRBV29-1 and TRBJ2-4 gives the full variable domain: SAVISQKPSRDICQRGTSLTIQCQVDSQVTMMFWYRQQPGQSLTLIATANQGSEATYESGFVIDKFPISRPNLTFSTLTVSNMSPEDSSIYLCSVIKQGADRFEYFGAGTRLSVL.

This clonotype came up a few times. The chain uses TRBV10-3 and TRBJ2-3; no definite D call. Trimming removed 6 bases at V and 3 bases at J, with 7 bases between. CDR3 length: 12 residues. The germline V gene encodes CDR1 ENHRY and CDR2 SYGVKD. Here the CDR3 reads CAIRAGTDTQYF. The DNA of the CDR3 is TGTGCCATCAGAGCAGGTACAGATACGCAGTATTTT.